The 32 T cell receptor beta chains listed next were all sequenced from one sample in a study of siplizumab effects on memory and regulatory T cells. Clones were read by immunoSEQ multiplex PCR, and TCRdb kept only the in-frame ones, dropping some. In the table there are some 100,000 clones, 80% to 95% of which are singletons. Material: non-Treg CD4+ T cells sorted from blood. The receptors were gathered from a human donor in good health.

The genes are TRBV19 and TRBJ2-3, with 14 bases lining up with TRBD2. CDR3 length equals 17 residues. The germline V gene has CDR1 LNHDA and CDR2 SQIVND (reference sequence). The junction had 5 bases not matched to a gene; V was cut back by 3 bases and J by 3 bases. CDR3 sequence (DNA): TGTGCCAGTAGTATCGGACTAGCGGGGGGCGGTACAGATACGCAGTATTTT. Translated: CASSIGLAGGGTDTQYF.

V usage is TRBV5-6 and J usage is TRBJ1-2; D gene unclear. The CDR3 consists of 12 residues. CDR1 and CDR2 from the germline V gene are SGHDT and YYEEEE. The V end was cut by 0 bases, the J end by 8 bases, with 8 bases between. CDR3 amino acids: CASSLGGYGYTF. In DNA, the CDR3 is TGTGCCAGCAGCTTGGGAGGGTACGGCTACACCTTC. The full variable domain, completed using reference TRBV5-6 and TRBJ1-2, is DAGVTQSPTHLIKTRGQQVTLRCSPKSGHDTVSWYQQALGQGPQFIFQYYEEEERQRGNFPDRFSGHQFPNYSSELNVNALLLGDSALYLCASSLGGYGYTFGSGTRLTVV.

The chain joins TRBV19 to TRBJ1-2; maybe TRBD1 (5 bases). This CDR3 spans 15 amino acids. Germline V lookup: CDR1 LNHDA, CDR2 SQIVND (reference sequence). Between the trimmed V and J ends, which lost 6 bases and 2 bases, there was a span of 16 bases. This chain's CDR3 is CASRDPSWGNYGYTF. The DNA of the CDR3 is TGTGCCAGTAGAGACCCGTCGTGGGGGAACTATGGCTACACCTTC.

This clone came up once. CDR3 nucleotides: TGTGCCAGCTCCGCCGACACCGCCCTCACTGAAGCTTTCTTT. This gives the protein CASSADTALTEAFF. V is TRBV19 and J is TRBJ1-1; D not resolved. The germline V gene has CDR1 LNHDA and CDR2 SQIVND (reference sequence). CDR3 size: 14 residues. The ends were cut back, 9 bases at V and 4 bases at J, with 18 bases in the middle.

The CDR3 protein is CASSRAHTQYF. For the CDR3, the DNA is TGTGCCAGCAGTAGAGCTCATACGCAGTATTTT. V and J are TRBV27 and TRBJ2-3; D remains ambiguous. Germline CDR1 is MNHEY and CDR2 is SMNVEV (reference sequence). This CDR3 has 11 amino acids. With 5 bases removed from V and 7 bases from J, the gap between germline ends came to 7 bases.

J is TRBJ1-1 and V is TRBV5-1; D possibly corresponds to TRBD1 (5 bases). V lost 0 bases, J lost 0 bases, and 9 bases lay in between. There are 15 residues in the CDR3. Germline values: CDR1 SGHRS, CDR2 YFSETQ. Written as DNA, the CDR3 is TGCGCCAGCAGCTTGGAGGTCAGGGTGAACACTGAAGCTTTCTTT. Its protein is CASSLEVRVNTEAFF.

For the CDR3, the DNA is TGTGCCAGCAGTGAGACGGGGAACACCATATATTTT. Translated: CASSETGNTIYF. The chain uses TRBV6-5 and TRBJ1-3; no firm D call. The germline V and J ends were trimmed by 5 bases and 7 bases, with 9 bases remaining between them. CDR3 size: 12 residues. The germline V gene has CDR1 MNHEY and CDR2 SVGAGI.

The chain recombines TRBV9 with TRBJ1-2; weak D call: TRBD1 (5 bases). Germline V gene lookup returns CDR1 SGDLS and CDR2 YYNGEE. This CDR3 region has 14 residues. V lost 3 bases and J 6 bases, leaving 15 bases between the germline ends. The CDR3, as DNA: TGTGCCAGCAGCGATAACTCCAGGGCAGATGGCTACACCTTC. Translated, it gives CASSDNSRADGYTF.

The J gene is TRBJ1-5, the V gene TRBV18, with TRBD1 identical over 9 bases. J was trimmed by 4 bases and V by 3 bases; bases with no gene match: 16. The germline V gene has CDR1 KGHSH and CDR2 LQKENI. The CDR3 runs to 19 residues. For the CDR3, the DNA is TGTGCCAGCTCACCGCCCGGGACAGGGAGGGGGGGGTCTAATCAGCCCCAGCATTTT. Residues: CASSPPGTGRGGSNQPQHF.

Turning to this clone: This CDR3 is also generated by other DNA sequences in the sample. J is TRBJ2-7 and V is TRBV28, with unresolved D. Trimming took 5 bases from V and 4 from J, leaving 3 bases between them. The CDR3 contains 10 residues. In germline, CDR1 is MDHEN, CDR2 SYDVKM. The CDR3 reads CASSQYEQYF. CDR3 nucleotides: TGTGCCAGCAGTCAATACGAGCAGTACTTC. Full variable domain (missing parts from reference TRBV28 and TRBJ2-7): DVKVTQSSRYLVKRTGEKVFLECVQDMDHENMFWYRQDPGLGLRLIYFSYDVKMKEKGDIPEGYSVSREKKERFSLILESASTNQTSMYLCASSQYEQYFGPGTRLTVT.

This sequence joins TRBV4-1 and TRBJ1-2; tentative D call: TRBD1 (5 bases). Between the trimmed V and J ends, which lost 0 bases and 8 bases, there was a span of 13 bases. Germline loops: CDR1 MGHRA, CDR2 YSYEKL. The CDR3 sequence is 14 residues long. This chain's CDR3 is CASSQDSRGIGYTF. CDR3 DNA: TGCGCCAGCAGCCAAGATAGTCGGGGGATAGGCTACACCTTC.

The rearrangement links TRBV12-5 to TRBJ2-5, with D uncertain. The CDR3 has 12 amino acids. The V and J ends lost 0 bases and 5 bases respectively, with 4 bases between them. CDR1 is LGHNT, CDR2 FRNRAP, per germline. This chain's CDR3 is CASGLVSETQYF. The CDR3 region has the DNA TGTGCTAGTGGTTTGGTTTCGGAGACCCAGTACTTC.

The chain carries TRBV6-1 and TRBJ1-4; the D is unclear. CDR1 and CDR2 from the germline V gene are MNHNS and SASEGT. The CDR3 contains 13 residues. Trimming cost V 3 bases and J 13 bases, with 15 bases left between them. The CDR3, as DNA: TGTGCCAGCAGTGAGCCCCTCCGAGTCGGACTGTTTTTT. Its protein product is CASSEPLRVGLFF.

The chain carries TRBV7-6 and TRBJ2-7; 7 bases align to TRBD2. With V trimmed by 3 bases and J by 1 base, 6 bases remained unmatched. Germline CDR1 SGHVS, CDR2 FNYEAQ. The CDR3 has 15 residues. The CDR3 bases are TGTGCCAGCAGCTTGGGGACCGGGGGGTCCTACGAGCAGTACTTC. Translation gives CASSLGTGGSYEQYF.

CDR3 loop: CAISESAGRTSGGNEQFF. CDR3 DNA sequence: TGTGCCATCAGTGAGTCCGCGGGGAGGACTAGCGGGGGGAATGAGCAGTTCTTC. The rearrangement links TRBV10-3 to TRBJ2-1; TRBD2 matches 14 bases. Germline V gene lookup returns CDR1 ENHRY and CDR2 SYGVKD. Trimming cost V 0 bases and J 7 bases; bases outside gene matches: 8. This CDR3 comprises 18 residues.

The chain links TRBV6-5 to TRBJ2-5; D ambiguous. Between the trimmed V and J ends, which lost 5 bases and 11 bases, there was a span of 15 bases. The CDR3 sequence is 12 residues long. CDR1 and CDR2 from the germline V gene are MNHEY and SVGAGI. Here the CDR3 DNA reads TGTGCCAGCAGTACCGATTGGGGTGGGCAGTACTTC. Translating gives CASSTDWGGQYF.

V and J are TRBV30 and TRBJ2-7; 9 nucleotides match TRBD2. This CDR3 spans 14 amino acids. Germline CDR1 is GTSNPN and CDR2 is SVGIG (reference sequence). V lost 8 bases and J lost 7; bases outside the gene matches: 15. The DNA of the CDR3 is TGTGCCGGATCAAGCGGGGGGCAGGTTAGAGAGCAGTACTTC. Amino acid sequence: CAGSSGGQVREQYF.

The rearrangement links TRBV27 to TRBJ1-2; unclear D gene. V lost 3 bases to trimming and J lost 4 bases, with 9 bases between them. Germline V lookup: CDR1 MNHEY, CDR2 SMNVEV (reference sequence). CDR3 size: 13 residues. The DNA for the CDR3 is TGTGCCAGCAGTTTTAGGGTTGGCTATGGCTACACCTTC. It translates to CASSFRVGYGYTF.

A single count supports this clone. The gene calls are TRBV5-1 and TRBJ2-1, with 10 bases that match TRBD1. This CDR3 is 12 amino acids long. CDR1 is SGHRS and CDR2 is YFSETQ in the germline V gene. V lost 3 bases and J lost 15; bases outside the gene matches: 6. The CDR3 DNA reads as TGCGCCAGCAGCTGGGGGACAGGGGATCCGTTCTTC. Its translation: CASSWGTGDPFF.

The gene calls are TRBV2 and TRBJ1-2, with a weak D call TRBD1 (6 bases). The CDR3 totals 14 residues. The germline V gene has CDR1 SNHLY and CDR2 FYNNEI. Trimming took off 7 bases at V and 5 bases at J, with 17 bases between the two ends. The CDR3 sequence is CASIPDRGIYGYTF. CDR3 in DNA: TGTGCCAGCATTCCGGACAGAGGGATATATGGCTACACCTTC.

The chain has TRBV6-1 and TRBJ1-1; the D gene is possibly TRBD1 (6 bases). V lost 5 bases and J lost 9, with 10 bases in between. In germline, CDR1 is MNHNS, CDR2 SASEGT. The CDR3 is 11 residues long. CDR3 in DNA: TGTGCCAGCAGTTCCACAGGGAAAGCTTTCTTT. This gives the protein CASSSTGKAFF.

The V gene is TRBV6-1, the J gene TRBJ2-7; D is possibly TRBD1 (8 bases). CDR1 MNHNS and CDR2 SASEGT come from the germline V gene. The CDR3 extends over 14 amino acids. V was shortened by 6 bases and J by 4 bases, with 16 bases between the two germline ends. The CDR3 here is CASRGGTGVYEQYF. CDR3 coding DNA: TGTGCCAGCAGGGGGGGGACAGGAGTATACGAGCAGTACTTC.

Written as DNA, the CDR3 is TGTGCCTCCACGCTTAAAGTGGGACTAGCGGGGGAGACCGGGGAGCTGTTTTTT. Translating it yields CASTLKVGLAGETGELFF. The V gene is TRBV9, the J gene TRBJ2-2, with 14 bases identical to TRBD2. The CDR3 runs to 18 residues. Unmatched junction bases numbered 16, after V lost 10 bases and J lost 5 bases. Germline CDR1 reads SGDLS; CDR2 reads YYNGEE.

This clone was recorded once. V is TRBV7-2 and J is TRBJ2-3; D remains unclear. CDR3 length equals 15 residues. Germline CDR1 reads SGHTA; CDR2 reads FQGNSA. With 1 base removed from V and 4 bases from J, the gap between germline ends came to 12 bases. The chain's CDR3 is CASSLETSGPDTQYF. The CDR3 coding sequence is TGTGCCAGCAGCTTAGAGACCAGTGGCCCAGATACGCAGTATTTT.

The chain uses TRBV5-4 and TRBJ2-5, with 10 bases lining up with TRBD1. Germline-derived CDR1 and CDR2 are SGHNT and YYREEE (reference sequence). Trimming removed 4 bases from V and 5 bases from J; junction bases left unmatched: 5. The CDR3 runs to 14 residues. In DNA, the CDR3 is TGTGCCAGCAGCAACAGGGACAGGGGTGAGACCCAGTACTTC. It yields the protein CASSNRDRGETQYF.

The CDR3 bases are TGTGCCTGGAGAGCTACAGAGAACACTGAAGCTTTCTTT. It codes for CAWRATENTEAFF. The chain employs TRBV30 and TRBJ1-1; D remains ambiguous. Germline V gene lookup returns CDR1 GTSNPN and CDR2 SVGIG (reference sequence). The CDR3 contains 13 residues. Deletions cut 3 bases from V and 1 base from J, with 9 bases between.

The chain joins TRBV28 to TRBJ1-2, with D hard to call. CDR1 and CDR2 from the germline V gene are MDHEN and SYDVKM. The germline V and J ends were trimmed by 2 bases and 5 bases, with 15 bases remaining between them. This CDR3 is 15 amino acids long. This chain's CDR3 is CASSLVARALYGYTF. The CDR3 DNA reads TGTGCCAGCAGTTTAGTTGCCCGGGCCTTATATGGCTACACCTTC.

This sequence joins TRBV7-9 and TRBJ1-6; no clear D. Germline assignment: CDR1 SEHNR and CDR2 FQNEAQ (reference sequence). The V gene lost 3 bases and the J gene lost 8 bases, with 11 bases spanning the gap. This CDR3 region has 14 residues. This CDR3 reads CASSLGPRHSPLHF. CDR3 sequence (DNA): TGTGCCAGCAGCTTGGGTCCGAGGCATTCACCCCTCCACTTT.

V usage is TRBV6-5 and J usage is TRBJ1-5; D not resolved. Germline CDR1 MNHEY, CDR2 SVGAGI. This CDR3 is built from 15 residues. V was shortened by 0 bases and J by 0 bases, with 6 bases between the two germline ends. The CDR3 bases are TGTGCCAGCAGTTACTCGATCGGTAGCAATCAGCCCCAGCATTTT. The encoded protein is CASSYSIGSNQPQHF.

Points on this clone: This sample also contains other DNA sequences that code for the same CDR3. V usage is TRBV18 and J usage is TRBJ2-3; D remains ambiguous. This CDR3 has 11 residues. Deletions cut 2 bases from V and 6 bases from J, with 3 bases between. Germline V gene data show CDR1 as KGHSH and CDR2 as LQKENI. The CDR3 DNA reads as TGTGCCAGCTCACCAGGGGATACGCAGTATTTT. This sequence encodes CASSPGDTQYF. The whole variable domain, filled in from reference TRBV18 and TRBJ2-3, reads NAGVMQNPRHLVRRRGQEARLRCSPMKGHSHVYWYRQLPEEGLKFMVYLQKENIIDESGMPKERFSAEFPKEGPSILRIQQVVRGDSAAYFCASSPGDTQYFGPGTRLTVL.

The CDR3 is CASSLIWEPLSSYNEQFF. The CDR3 coding sequence is TGCGCCAGCAGCTTGATTTGGGAACCCCTGAGCTCCTACAATGAGCAGTTCTTC. The chain uses TRBV5-1 and TRBJ2-1; unclear D gene. Germline V CDR1 and CDR2: SGHRS, YFSETQ. The CDR3 spans 18 residues. The V end was cut by 1 base, the J end by 0 bases, with 17 bases between.

The rearrangement joins TRBV7-6 to TRBJ2-1; D remains ambiguous. This CDR3 comprises 12 residues. The V gene lost 4 bases and the J gene lost 3 bases, with 4 bases spanning the gap. Per the germline V gene, CDR1 is SGHVS and CDR2 is FNYEAQ. CDR3 protein: CASSSNYNEQFF. Written as DNA, the CDR3 is TGTGCCAGCAGCTCCAACTACAATGAGCAGTTCTTC. Supplemented by reference TRBV7-6 and TRBJ2-1, the full variable domain reads GAGVSQSPRYKVTKRGQDVALRCDPISGHVSLYWYRQALGQGPEFLTYFNYEAQQDKSGLPNDRFSAERPEGSISTLTIQRTEQRDSAMYRCASSSNYNEQFFGPGTRLTVL.